The subject of this entry is one T cell receptor beta chain. Its antigen remains unidentified. The sample belongs to a study of cytomegalovirus exposure and HLA in healthy donors. Primers for the PCR totalled 60 Vbeta and 13 Jbeta. Measured with immunoSEQ multiplex PCR; TCRdb has only the in-frame clones, and not every one. Of fewer than 60,000 clones listed, approximately 82% are singletons. Study outcomes and limitations: Roughly 170 TCR beta chains were listed as cytomegalovirus-associated.

The source material was PBMCs. The receptor comes from a man in his forties or fifties in good health and CMV-seronegative.

CDR3 in DNA: TGTGCCAGTAGAACACAGGGGGCGGACTATGGCTACACCTTC. Its protein product is CASRTQGADYGYTF. The chain combines TRBV19 with TRBJ1-2; 9 bases are a match to TRBD1. With 6 bases clipped from V and 3 bases from J, the junction kept 5 bases outside the gene matches. CDR1 is LNHDA and CDR2 is SQIVND in the germline V gene (reference sequence). This CDR3 spans 14 amino acids. The full variable domain, with the rest looked up from reference TRBV19 and TRBJ1-2, is DGGITQSPKYLFRKEGQNVTLSCEQNLNHDAMYWYRQDPGQGLRLIYYSQIVNDFQKGDIAEGYSVSREKKESFPLTVTSAQKNPTAFYLCASRTQGADYGYTFGSGTRLTVV.